Each of the 29 T cell receptor beta chains below was sequenced from the same sample in a study of T-cell memory formation after mild COVID-19. A single record per CDR3 protein comes from TCRdb applying MiXCR to the 5' RACE reads. The data show approximately 65,000 distinct CDR3 sequences, approximately 16% seen once. Sequenced: PBMCs or a T cell subset sorted from them (not recorded which). All receptors come from an adult woman who had mild COVID-19 (a few samples of this study predate the infection). Cell type and time point are not known.

V gene TRBV6-6 combines with J gene TRBJ1-1; D is undetermined. V was trimmed by 4 bases and J by 0 bases, leaving 12 bases between them. CDR3 length: 15 residues. CDR1 is MNHNY and CDR2 is SVGAGI in the germline V gene (reference sequence). The DNA for the CDR3 is TGTGCCAGCAGTTCTCTTCTCGGAGTGAACACTGAAGCTTTCTTT. Amino acid sequence: CASSSLLGVNTEAFF.

CDR3 sequence (DNA): TGTGCCAGCAGCTTGGGACAGGGTATCGGCGAGCAGTACTTC. Protein product: CASSLGQGIGEQYF. The chain has TRBV13 and TRBJ2-7, with 9 bases identical to TRBD1. V shed 3 bases and J 6 bases; nucleotides not matched to a gene: 6. Germline V gene sequence: CDR1 PRHDT, CDR2 FYEKMQ (reference sequence). The CDR3 totals 14 residues.

As concerns this clonotype: A much bigger clone sits one base away, suggesting this may be a read error. The chain has TRBV4-1 and TRBJ2-7; D is unresolved. Germline V lookup: CDR1 MGHRA, CDR2 YSYEKL. The CDR3 sequence is 15 residues long. V shed 5 bases and J shed 2 bases, with 16 bases lying between them. The CDR3 DNA follows: TGCGCCAGCAGCTCCGAAATATTCGGCGCCTACGAGCAGTACTTC. Protein product: CASSSEIFGAYEQYF.

V is TRBV7-9 and J is TRBJ2-1; 12 bases agree with TRBD2. Trimming took 4 bases from V and 6 from J; bases not matched to a gene: 16. Germline CDR1 is SEHNR and CDR2 is FQNEAQ (reference sequence). The CDR3 spans 19 residues. CDR3 protein: CASSSTSTSGRFRVNEQFF. CDR3 DNA: TGTGCCAGCAGCTCAACCTCGACTAGCGGGAGATTCCGGGTCAATGAGCAGTTCTTC.

The table lists this clonotype with many counts. The rearrangement links TRBV20-1 to TRBJ1-5; TRBD1 might be the D (6 bases). Germline V lookup: CDR1 DFQATT, CDR2 SNEGSKA (reference sequence). CDR3 length: 16 amino acids. V dropped 1 base and J dropped 0 bases, with 13 bases sitting between them. The CDR3 coding sequence is TGCAGTGCTAGAGTCAGGGGACTATATAGCAATCAGCCCCAGCATTTT. Protein sequence: CSARVRGLYSNQPQHF.

The chain recombines TRBV6-5 with TRBJ2-1, with 7 bases fitting TRBD1. The junction had 9 bases not matched to a gene; V was cut back by 5 bases and J by 2 bases. Germline values: CDR1 MNHEY, CDR2 SVGAGI. The CDR3 is 16 residues long. In DNA, the CDR3 is TGTGCCAGCAGTCACAGGGGATCGGAGGCCTACAATGAGCAGTTCTTC. The encoded protein is CASSHRGSEAYNEQFF.

This chain's CDR3 is CASSPTGNSYEQYF. As DNA, the CDR3 is TGTGCCAGCAGCCCGACAGGGAACTCCTACGAGCAGTACTTC. The chain uses TRBV7-2 and TRBJ2-7; 7 positions agree with TRBD1. CDR3 length: 14 amino acids. Trimming took 5 bases from V and 0 from J; bases not matched to a gene: 4. CDR1 is SGHTA, CDR2 FQGNSA, per germline.

This clonotype was recorded a few times. This sequence joins TRBV20-1 and TRBJ2-5, with TRBD2 identical over 14 bases. This CDR3 is 17 amino acids long. The V gene end was trimmed by 6 bases and the J gene end by 4 bases; junction bases not matched to a gene: 13. In germline, CDR1 is DFQATT, CDR2 SNEGSKA (reference sequence). CDR3 sequence reads: CSAQGLAGVVLGETQYF. In nucleotides, the CDR3 is TGCAGTGCGCAGGGACTAGCGGGAGTTGTGCTGGGAGAGACCCAGTACTTC.

The CDR3 region has the DNA TGCGCCAGCAGCTTGGGGGCAGCATCCTACGAGCAGTACTTC. Its protein is CASSLGAASYEQYF. The chain employs TRBV5-1 and TRBJ2-7; D unresolved. Deletions cut 0 bases from V and 1 base from J, with 8 bases between. Germline V CDR1 and CDR2: SGHRS, YFSETQ. This CDR3 contains 14 residues.

The chain uses TRBV7-2 and TRBJ2-5; 9 bases fit TRBD1. J was trimmed by 2 bases and V by 5 bases; bases with no gene match: 12. Germline V lookup: CDR1 SGHTA, CDR2 FQGNSA. This CDR3 contains 17 residues. In DNA, the CDR3 is TGTGCCAGCAGCCCTTACCCCCTGACAGGGGGGCAAGAGACCCAGTACTTC. Translation gives CASSPYPLTGGQETQYF.

The rearrangement uses TRBV6-6 and TRBJ1-2; 7 bases are a match to TRBD1. J was trimmed by 4 bases and V by 3 bases; bases with no gene match: 8. Germline-derived CDR1 and CDR2 are MNHNY and SVGAGI (reference sequence). The CDR3 totals 15 residues. The DNA for the CDR3 is TGTGCCAGCAGTTATCGGGACAGACGAATCTATGGCTACACCTTC. It translates to CASSYRDRRIYGYTF.

The V and J genes are TRBV7-9 and TRBJ1-2; 8 bases line up with TRBD1. The CDR3 length is 13 residues. V dropped 4 bases and J dropped 6; count of bases not matched to a gene: 4. In germline, CDR1 is SEHNR, CDR2 FQNEAQ (reference sequence). CDR3 bases: TGTGCCAGCAGCTCGGACAGGGAGCATGGCTACACCTTC. Residues: CASSSDREHGYTF. The variable domain in full, completed from reference TRBV7-9 and TRBJ1-2, reads DTGVSQNPRHKITKRGQNVTFRCDPISEHNRLYWYRQTLGQGPEFLTYFQNEAQLEKSRLLSDRFSAERPKGSFSTLEIQRTEQGDSAMYLCASSSDREHGYTFGSGTRLTVV.

This clonotype was found a few times. The chain joins TRBV12-3 or TRBV12-4 to TRBJ2-5, with TRBD2 as a possible D gene (6 bases). The V end was cut by 3 bases, the J end by 5 bases, with 10 bases between. The CDR3 spans 13 residues. CDR3 region: CASSFGRGETQYF. The CDR3 DNA reads as TGTGCCAGCAGTTTCGGACGGGGGGAGACCCAGTACTTC.

This clonotype was seen a handful of times. The chain recombines TRBV4-1 with TRBJ2-7; D may be TRBD1 (6 bases). The V end lost 2 bases, the J end lost 2 bases, and 13 bases lay between the germline ends. The V gene's germline CDR1 is MGHRA and CDR2 YSYEKL. CDR3 length: 15 residues. CDR3 nucleotide sequence: TGCGCCAGCAGCCAATTGGACAGTCCAACCTACGAGCAGTACTTC. Residues: CASSQLDSPTYEQYF.

The chain combines TRBV5-1 with TRBJ2-1, with 7 bases fitting TRBD2. Germline V gene lookup returns CDR1 SGHRS and CDR2 YFSETQ. The CDR3 consists of 16 residues. J was trimmed by 10 bases and V by 4 bases; bases with no gene match: 17. The CDR3, as DNA: TGCGCCAGCAGCCTGAGGTCTGGACTAGGGGTGGGAGAGCAGTTCTTC. Its protein product is CASSLRSGLGVGEQFF.

This clonotype was counted between two and nine times. The rearrangement links TRBV12-3 or TRBV12-4 to TRBJ2-5; no clear D. This CDR3 spans 14 amino acids. V lost 3 bases, J lost 4 bases, and 12 bases lay in between. The CDR3 region has the DNA TGTGCCAGCAGTTTTGTCCTGGGTGGAGAGACCCAGTACTTC. It codes for CASSFVLGGETQYF.

The V and J genes are TRBV20-1 and TRBJ1-4, with 7 nucleotides matching TRBD1. V trimming: 5 bases; J trimming: 7 bases; junction bases outside the gene matches: 4. CDR3 length equals 12 residues. Germline CDR1 is DFQATT and CDR2 is SNEGSKA (reference sequence). CDR3 DNA sequence: TGCAGTGCTGCCGACAGGGCTGAAAAACTGTTTTTT. Translation gives CSAADRAEKLFF.

In this sample, this clonotype turned up a few times. The chain employs TRBV6-5 and TRBJ1-3; the D gene is possibly TRBD1 (5 bases). The CDR3 length is 14 residues. Germline loops: CDR1 MNHEY, CDR2 SVGAGI. Trimming left V 4 bases short and J 1 base short, with 8 bases between. CDR3 sequence: CASSFGASGNTIYF. The CDR3, as DNA: TGTGCCAGCAGTTTTGGGGCGTCTGGAAACACCATATATTTT.

This clonotype showed up just a few times. The chain has TRBV7-9 and TRBJ1-2, with TRBD1 as a possible D gene (5 bases). Germline values: CDR1 SEHNR, CDR2 FQNEAQ (reference sequence). The CDR3 extends over 15 amino acids. V was pared by 8 bases and J by 4 bases, with 20 bases between. The CDR3 DNA sequence: TGTGCCAGCGCGACGGGACTCACCGCGGGCTATGGCTACACCTTC. Translated, it gives CASATGLTAGYGYTF. The whole variable domain, remainder taken from reference TRBV7-9 and TRBJ1-2, is DTGVSQNPRHKITKRGQNVTFRCDPISEHNRLYWYRQTLGQGPEFLTYFQNEAQLEKSRLLSDRFSAERPKGSFSTLEIQRTEQGDSAMYLCASATGLTAGYGYTFGSGTRLTVV.

This clonotype has a handful of counts. The J gene is TRBJ1-5, the V gene TRBV5-1, with 10 nucleotides matching TRBD1. The trim removed 4 bases at V and 6 bases at J, leaving 4 bases unmatched. This CDR3 comprises 14 residues. The germline gives CDR1 SGHRS, CDR2 YFSETQ. The CDR3 bases are TGCGCCAGCAGCCCTGGGACAGGGGTTCAGCCCCAGCATTTT. Amino acid sequence: CASSPGTGVQPQHF.

The chain links TRBV15 to TRBJ2-1; D gene uncertain. This CDR3 is built from 15 residues. Germline assignment: CDR1 LNHNV and CDR2 YYDKDF (reference sequence). With 1 base removed from V and 9 bases from J, the gap between germline ends came to 16 bases. This CDR3 is CATSRVRDYMGEQFF. The DNA for the CDR3 is TGTGCCACCAGCAGAGTAAGGGATTACATGGGTGAGCAGTTCTTC.

The chain couples TRBV15 to TRBJ2-7, with D maybe TRBD1 (6 bases). Germline CDR1 is LNHNV and CDR2 is YYDKDF (reference sequence). The CDR3 covers 14 residues. With 2 bases removed from V and 5 bases from J, the gap between germline ends came to 13 bases. Written as DNA, the CDR3 is TGTGCCACCAGCAGACAAACAGGGAGCCACGAGCAGTACTTC. Translating gives CATSRQTGSHEQYF.

This clonotype was detected a few times. The chain combines TRBV7-8 with TRBJ1-1, with D tentatively TRBD1 (5 bases). Germline V CDR1 and CDR2: SGHVS, FQNEAQ. The CDR3 loop spans 15 amino acids. Trimming removed 4 bases at V and 7 bases at J, with 19 bases between. CDR3 DNA: TGTGCCAGCAGCTCCGACCGGGGCCCCGGGGTTGAAGCTTTCTTT. It is translated as CASSSDRGPGVEAFF.

The V and J genes are TRBV30 and TRBJ1-5; 10 bases line up with TRBD1. CDR3 length: 14 residues. Germline CDR1 reads GTSNPN; CDR2 reads SVGIG (reference sequence). V was pared by 2 bases and J by 5 bases, with 3 bases of the junction left unmatched. CDR3 loop: CAWSPGQGHQPQHF. The CDR3, as DNA: TGTGCCTGGAGTCCGGGACAGGGGCATCAGCCCCAGCATTTT.

This clonotype was counted only a few times. The chain is built from TRBV29-1 and TRBJ2-2, with D hard to call. The CDR3 runs to 13 residues. V shed 0 bases and J shed 4 bases, with 6 bases lying between them. CDR1 and CDR2 (germline): SQVTM, ANQGSEA. The CDR3 loop is CSVEERVTGELFF. CDR3 nucleotides: TGCAGCGTTGAAGAACGGGTCACCGGGGAGCTGTTTTTT.

The chain combines TRBV4-1 with TRBJ2-1; 8 bases map to TRBD2. Trimming took 4 bases from V and 7 from J; bases not matched to a gene: 3. The CDR3 runs to 13 residues. Germline-derived CDR1 and CDR2 are MGHRA and YSYEKL. The CDR3 loop reads CASSPRGGNEQFF. The DNA of the CDR3 is TGCGCCAGCAGCCCCCGGGGGGGGAATGAGCAGTTCTTC.

The table lists this clonotype with a few counts. The chain couples TRBV10-3 to TRBJ2-5; 7 nucleotides align to TRBD2. Germline CDR1 and CDR2: ENHRY and SYGVKD. This CDR3 has 15 amino acids. The ends lost 3 bases at V and 1 base at J; junction bases unmatched: 5. CDR3 residues: CAISENSGSQETQYF. Here the CDR3 DNA reads TGTGCCATCAGTGAAAATAGCGGGTCCCAAGAGACCCAGTACTTC.

This chain links TRBV12-3 or TRBV12-4 with TRBJ2-7; 8 nucleotides align to TRBD2. The CDR3 spans 14 residues. V lost 1 base to trimming and J lost 3 bases; unmatched junction nucleotides: 2. CDR3 residues: CASSLGSGDYEQYF. The CDR3 DNA follows: TGTGCCAGCAGTTTAGGTAGCGGGGACTACGAGCAGTACTTC.

This clonotype was detected a few times. The CDR3 nucleotides are TGTGCCAGCAGCCAAGGGACAGACGGGGACATTCCCACCGGGGAGCTGTTTTTT. Protein product: CASSQGTDGDIPTGELFF. V usage is TRBV7-2 and J usage is TRBJ2-2; 7 bases are a match to TRBD1. CDR1 and CDR2 from the germline V gene are SGHTA and FQGNSA. The V segment lost 5 bases and the J segment 4 bases; nucleotides outside the gene matches: 16. The CDR3 covers 18 residues.